These 32 T cell receptor beta chains originate from one sample sequenced in a study of blood T cell repertoires in COVID-19. Profiling relied on immunoSEQ multiplex PCR, and the TCRdb table lists in-frame clones only, not all of them. The sample includes under 200,000 clones, about 80% of them seen just once. Sequenced sample: PBMCs or T cells enriched from blood (not recorded which). These receptors came from a man over 45 who had recovered from COVID-19.

This clone was seen once. The CDR3 spells CASSILLTGHPYGYTF. CDR3 nucleotides: TGTGCCAGTAGTATATTATTGACAGGCCATCCTTATGGCTACACCTTC. The chain has TRBV19 and TRBJ1-2, with a possible D match to TRBD1 (6 bases). CDR1 is LNHDA and CDR2 is SQIVND in the germline V gene (reference sequence). The CDR3 runs 16 residues. V lost 2 bases, J lost 5 bases, and 18 bases lay in between.

There are a few counts of this clone. V is TRBV6-5 and J is TRBJ2-2; possible D gene TRBD1, 6 bases. Germline V gene lookup returns CDR1 MNHEY and CDR2 SVGAGI. The CDR3 is made up of 15 amino acids. The germline V and J ends were trimmed by 2 bases and 0 bases, with 7 bases remaining between them. Written as DNA, the CDR3 is TGTGCCAGCAGTTACGAGGGGGCGAACACCGGGGAGCTGTTTTTT. It is translated as CASSYEGANTGELFF.

This chain connects TRBV10-3 to TRBJ1-6; weak D call: TRBD1 (5 bases). Germline-derived CDR1 and CDR2 are ENHRY and SYGVKD. This CDR3 contains 13 residues. V lost 8 bases to trimming and J lost 6 bases, with 11 bases between them. The CDR3 bases are TGTGCCATCCACCGGGACTTTAATTCACCCCTCCACTTT. Translated, it gives CAIHRDFNSPLHF.

As for this clone: One end of the junction varies from germline; a read error may be responsible. V and J are TRBV7-7 and TRBJ2-7, with 7 nucleotides matching TRBD2. Looked up from germline, CDR1 is SSHAT and CDR2 is FNYEAQ (reference sequence). The CDR3 runs to 20 residues. DNA for the CDR3: TGTGCTAGCAGCTTACCACTTAAAGCGGGGCCTCCATCTCATAAATACGAGCAGTACTTC. It yields the protein CASSLPLKAGPPSHKYEQYF.

The chain has TRBV7-6 and TRBJ2-7; possible D gene TRBD1, 6 bases. Trimming took 1 base from V and 7 from J, leaving 11 bases between them. The CDR3 has 13 residues. CDR1 is SGHVS, CDR2 FNYEAQ, per germline. In DNA form, the CDR3 reads TGTGCCAGCAGCTTAGAGTCCAGGGGAGAGCAGTACTTC. It codes for CASSLESRGEQYF.

The V call is TRBV3-1 (or the pseudogene TRBV3-2), the J call TRBJ1-6; tentatively, D is TRBD1 (5 bases). CDR3 length: 15 amino acids. Germline-derived CDR1 and CDR2 are LGHDT and YNNKEL (reference sequence). V was cut by 3 bases and J by 8 bases, with 14 bases left in between. CDR3: CASSHQPWGDSPLHF. Here the CDR3 DNA reads TGTGCCAGCAGCCATCAGCCCTGGGGGGATTCACCCCTCCACTTT.

V usage is TRBV29-1 and J usage is TRBJ1-2; 7 nucleotides line up with TRBD1. Germline V gene data show CDR1 as SQVTM and CDR2 as ANQGSEA. The CDR3 is 11 residues long. The junction had 4 bases not matched to a gene; V was cut back by 5 bases and J by 7 bases. The CDR3 DNA sequence: TGCAGCGTTAGGGGGCGCGCTGGCTACACCTTC. It encodes CSVRGRAGYTF.

This CDR3 is CASSQEGRPLSGNTIYF. In DNA, the CDR3 is TGTGCCAGCAGCCAAGAGGGCAGACCCCTCTCTGGAAACACCATATATTTT. The chain carries TRBV4-2 and TRBJ1-3, with unresolved D. The CDR3 is 17 amino acids. V gave up 0 bases and J gave up 0 bases, with 12 bases separating them. Germline values: CDR1 LGHNA, CDR2 YNFKEQ.

This sequence joins TRBV4-1 and TRBJ1-6; 8 bases line up with TRBD1. Germline V gene lookup returns CDR1 MGHRA and CDR2 YSYEKL. After removal of 0 bases from V and 6 bases from J, the junction contained 7 bases not matched to a gene. The CDR3 loop spans 17 amino acids. This CDR3 reads CASSQEGGQEVNSPLHF. The DNA for the CDR3 is TGCGCCAGCAGCCAAGAGGGGGGACAGGAAGTTAATTCACCCCTCCACTTT.

The chain is built from TRBV30 and TRBJ1-5, with a weak D call TRBD1 (6 bases). Germline V lookup: CDR1 GTSNPN, CDR2 SVGIG (reference sequence). Trimming took 3 bases from V and 0 from J, leaving 12 bases between them. The CDR3 sequence is 15 residues long. DNA of the CDR3: TGTGCCTGGAGGGACAGACTCTATAGCAATCAGCCCCAGCATTTT. It encodes CAWRDRLYSNQPQHF.

The gene calls are TRBV5-1 and TRBJ1-2; D gene ambiguous. Trimming stripped 0 bases from V and 4 bases from J, with 4 bases between. Germline V gene lookup returns CDR1 SGHRS and CDR2 YFSETQ. The CDR3 extends over 12 amino acids. CDR3 protein: CASSLGVYGYTF. DNA for the CDR3: TGCGCCAGCAGCTTGGGCGTCTATGGCTACACCTTC.

The CDR3 coding sequence is TGCAGCGTTGCCTTGGGGACAGGGCCCAATCAGCCCCAGCATTTT. Protein product: CSVALGTGPNQPQHF. The rearrangement links TRBV29-1 to TRBJ1-5; TRBD1 matches at 9 bases. The CDR3 runs 15 residues. Germline CDR1 reads SQVTM; CDR2 reads ANQGSEA. V was pared by 4 bases and J by 3 bases, with 7 bases of the junction left unmatched.

V and J are TRBV10-3 and TRBJ2-7; D gene uncertain. Trimming pared 3 bases from V and 2 bases from J, leaving 11 bases between. The germline V gene encodes CDR1 ENHRY and CDR2 SYGVKD. The length of the CDR3 is 14 residues. As DNA, the CDR3 is TGTGCCATCAGTGACGCCAGTAATGCCTACGAGCAGTACTTC. Translation: CAISDASNAYEQYF.

The chain combines TRBV6-2 or TRBV6-3 with TRBJ2-1, with 8 bases aligning to TRBD1. The germline gives CDR1 MNHEY, CDR2 SVGEGT. The CDR3 sequence is 15 residues long. The V gene end was trimmed by 5 bases and the J gene end by 4 bases; junction bases not matched to a gene: 7. CDR3 region: CASSKPGGVYNEQFF. CDR3 coding DNA: TGTGCCAGCAGTAAACCAGGGGGCGTTTACAATGAGCAGTTCTTC.

This chain joins TRBV10-3 and TRBJ2-5; 7 bases line up with TRBD1. The CDR3 loop spans 14 amino acids. The junction had 3 bases not matched to a gene; V was cut back by 4 bases and J by 1 base. Per the germline V gene, CDR1 is ENHRY and CDR2 is SYGVKD. As DNA, the CDR3 is TGTGCCATCAGTGGAGGGACAGCCCAAGAGACCCAGTACTTC. Protein sequence: CAISGGTAQETQYF.

J is TRBJ1-5 and V is TRBV6-2 or TRBV6-3, with TRBD1 identical over 8 bases. V shed 5 bases, J shed 6 bases, and the junction held 9 bases outside the gene matches. The CDR3 runs 15 residues. Germline loops: CDR1 MNHEY, CDR2 SVGEGT. The CDR3 is CASSGGQGMGQPQHF. In DNA form, the CDR3 reads TGTGCCAGCAGTGGAGGACAGGGCATGGGTCAGCCCCAGCATTTT.

V gene TRBV19 combines with J gene TRBJ2-1, with 9 bases aligning to TRBD1. CDR1 and CDR2 (germline): LNHDA, SQIVND (reference sequence). The CDR3 length is 14 residues. Trimming removed 2 bases from V and 9 bases from J; junction bases left unmatched: 5. The CDR3: CASSISRDRAEQFF. The CDR3, as DNA: TGTGCCAGTAGTATAAGTCGGGACAGGGCTGAGCAGTTCTTC.

The rearrangement uses TRBV19 and TRBJ1-1; 9 nucleotides align to TRBD1. J gave up 7 bases and V 9 bases, and 15 bases lay outside the gene matches. The CDR3 extends over 15 amino acids. Germline V lookup: CDR1 LNHDA, CDR2 SQIVND (reference sequence). DNA for the CDR3: TGTGCCAGGAGGATTTGGACAGGGGAAAGGGGTGAAGCTTTCTTT. Translated, it gives CARRIWTGERGEAFF.

The chain has TRBV6-2 or TRBV6-3 and TRBJ1-3; the match to TRBD1 covers 8 bases. This CDR3 region has 17 residues. CDR1 is MNHEY and CDR2 is SVGEGT in the germline V gene. V was pared by 2 bases and J by 2 bases, with 8 bases of the junction left unmatched. Here the CDR3 reads CASSYGITGGTGNTIYF. CDR3 sequence (DNA): TGTGCCAGCAGTTACGGGATAACAGGGGGAACTGGAAACACCATATATTTT.

This clone occurred once. The gene calls are TRBV28 and TRBJ1-2; 8 bases map to TRBD1. Germline CDR1 is MDHEN and CDR2 is SYDVKM. CDR3 length: 14 residues. V gave up 6 bases and J gave up 7 bases; unmatched junction bases: 10. CDR3 loop: CASSTGTGIIGYTF. In nucleotides, the CDR3 is TGTGCCAGCAGCACAGGGACAGGAATCATTGGCTACACCTTC.

The chain links TRBV12-3 or TRBV12-4 to TRBJ1-2; D unclear. This CDR3 is built from 12 residues. V was clipped by 5 bases and J by 4 bases, with 8 bases between them. CDR3 sequence reads: CASSVQFYGYTF. The CDR3 DNA follows: TGTGCCAGCAGTGTACAGTTCTATGGCTACACCTTC.

This rearrangement joins TRBV5-6 to TRBJ1-6, with TRBD1 as a possible D gene (6 bases). The CDR3 totals 14 residues. Trimming pared 5 bases from V and 8 bases from J, leaving 14 bases between. Per germline, CDR1 SGHDT and CDR2 YYEEEE. The CDR3 nucleotides read TGTGCCAGCAGACCCACAGGGACCCATTCACCCCTCCACTTT. Protein product: CASRPTGTHSPLHF.

Remarks on this clone: At one of its ends the junction is not consistent with the germline gene, which may arise from a read error. The chain uses TRBV24-1 and TRBJ2-1, with 8 bases aligning to TRBD2. This CDR3 has 15 residues. The germline gives CDR1 KGHDR, CDR2 SFDVKD. The CDR3 DNA follows: TGTGCCACCAGTGAAGCTGTAGCGGCCGGGGGGGCCTGGGTCTTC. It is translated as CATSEAVAAGGAWVF.

The V call is TRBV7-2, the J call TRBJ1-2; 7 bases are shared with TRBD1. The length of the CDR3 is 15 residues. Losses at the gene ends were 1 base for V and 4 bases for J; bases not matched to a gene: 6. Germline CDR1 reads SGHTA; CDR2 reads FQGNSA. The CDR3 region has the DNA TGTGCCAGCAGCTTAGTGGGACAGCTACCCTATGGCTACACCTTC. As protein: CASSLVGQLPYGYTF.

This sequence joins TRBV7-3 and TRBJ2-7, with 11 positions matching TRBD2. The CDR3 spans 13 residues. Germline V gene data show CDR1 as SGHTA and CDR2 as FQGTGA. J gave up 12 bases and V 5 bases, and 9 bases lay outside the gene matches. The CDR3 reads CASSAGTSGPWYF. The CDR3 DNA follows: TGTGCCAGCAGCGCCGGGACTAGCGGACCTTGGTACTTC. Full variable domain (remainder filled in from reference TRBV7-3 and TRBJ2-7): GAGVSQTPSNKVTEKGKYVELRCDPISGHTALYWYRQSLGQGPEFLIYFQGTGAADDSGLPNDRFFAVRPEGSVSTLKIQRTERGDSAVYLCASSAGTSGPWYFGPGTRLTVT.

The CDR3: CASSPFLAGGADTQYF. In DNA form, the CDR3 reads TGTGCCAGCAGCCCATTTCTAGCGGGGGGGGCAGATACGCAGTATTTT. The V gene is TRBV3-1 (or the pseudogene TRBV3-2), the J gene TRBJ2-3; 12 nucleotides match TRBD2. This CDR3 contains 16 residues. From germline, CDR1 is LGHDT and CDR2 YNNKEL (reference sequence). V dropped 4 bases and J dropped 4; count of bases not matched to a gene: 6.

The chain combines TRBV19 with TRBJ1-4, with D unresolved. CDR3 length equals 13 residues. Germline V CDR1 and CDR2: LNHDA, SQIVND (reference sequence). Trimming removed 8 bases at V and 0 bases at J, with 7 bases between. The CDR3 nucleotides read TGTGCCAGTTCGGGTGCAACTAATGAAAAACTGTTTTTT. Its translation is CASSGATNEKLFF.

This chain uses TRBV7-2 with TRBJ2-3, with D perhaps TRBD2 (6 bases). The CDR3 runs to 18 residues. Germline V CDR1 and CDR2: SGHTA, FQGNSA. The V end was cut by 4 bases, the J end by 6 bases, with 26 bases between. The chain's CDR3 is CASSYNQVASAIGDTQYF. CDR3 nucleotides: TGTGCCAGCAGCTATAATCAGGTGGCTAGCGCAATCGGGGATACGCAGTATTTT.

The chain is built from TRBV4-1 and TRBJ1-5; 7 bases are shared with TRBD1. J gave up 7 bases and V 0 bases, and 6 bases lay outside the gene matches. CDR1 is MGHRA, CDR2 YSYEKL, per germline. The CDR3 contains 15 residues. This CDR3 reads CASSQDQLQGQPQHF. CDR3 sequence (DNA): TGCGCCAGCAGCCAAGACCAACTACAGGGGCAGCCCCAGCATTTT.

V and J are TRBV10-2 and TRBJ1-2, with 12 nucleotides matching TRBD1. The CDR3 sequence is 13 residues long. J was trimmed by 8 bases and V by 5 bases; bases with no gene match: 3. Germline V gene data show CDR1 as WSHSY and CDR2 as SAAADI. The CDR3 reads CASSPGQGAGYTF. CDR3 nucleotide sequence: TGCGCCAGCAGTCCGGGACAGGGGGCCGGCTACACCTTC.

V usage is TRBV7-9 and J usage is TRBJ1-4; the D gene is possibly TRBD1 (6 bases). Trimming removed 2 bases from V and 8 bases from J, with 9 bases in between. The CDR3 sequence is 13 residues long. Germline V gives CDR1 SEHNR, CDR2 FQNEAQ (reference sequence). CDR3 loop: CASSLIQGEKLFF. CDR3 nucleotides: TGTGCCAGCAGCTTAATACAGGGCGAAAAACTGTTTTTT.

V is TRBV9 and J is TRBJ1-3, with a possible D match to TRBD1 (5 bases). Germline V gene data show CDR1 as SGDLS and CDR2 as YYNGEE. The CDR3 extends over 16 amino acids. V gave up 0 bases and J gave up 2 bases, with 12 bases separating them. The CDR3 protein is CASSVDSGGTGNTIYF. In nucleotides, the CDR3 is TGTGCCAGCAGCGTAGATAGCGGGGGGACTGGAAACACCATATATTTT.